A selection of T cell receptor beta chains follows, all from one sample in a study of blood T cell repertoires in COVID-19. TCRdb's table, derived via immunoSEQ multiplex PCR, lists solely in-frame clones and lacks some. Seen here are about 140,000 clones, roughly 83% observed once, and the top ten hold 5.5%. The sample was PBMCs or T cells enriched from blood (not recorded which). The receptors were gathered from a man aged 35-49 years with acute COVID-19. Both conserved end residues are part of each CDR3. The D gene is left open where the match is weak. Size is stated for part of the rows, as once, few or many counts, or as a class when the clone is expanded.

v_call	clone_size	d_call	j_call	cdr3_length	cdr3_aa	cdr3_nt
TRBV28	-	-	TRBJ1-6	16	CASSLFVDGGSSPLHF	TGTGCCAGCAGTTTATTTGTGGATGGAGGAAGCTCACCCCTCCACTTT
TRBV11-3	many	TRBD1	TRBJ2-3	15	CASSLGQGSTDTQYF	TGTGCCAGCAGCTTGGGACAGGGGAGCACAGATACGCAGTATTTT
TRBV15	-	-	TRBJ1-3	15	CATSSGTDSGNTIYF	TGTGCCACCAGCAGCGGGACTGACTCTGGAAACACCATATATTTT
TRBV5-1	few	-	TRBJ1-2	13	CASREADHYGYTF	TGCGCCAGCAGGGAGGCGGACCACTATGGCTACACCTTC
TRBV16	-	-	TRBJ1-5	15	CASSQKGLLNQPQHF	TGTGCCAGCAGCCAAAAGGGACTGTTAAATCAGCCCCAGCATTTT
TRBV30	many	-	TRBJ1-6	14	CAWSVAGYGSPLHF	TGTGCCTGGAGTGTTGCGGGTTACGGTTCACCCCTCCACTTT
TRBV7-2	-	TRBD2	TRBJ2-7	18	CASSLVRVRASGSYEQYF	TGTGCCAGCAGCTTAGTGCGTGTTAGGGCTAGCGGGAGCTACGAGCAGTACTTC
TRBV19	-	-	TRBJ2-3	14	CASSITQVTDTQYF	TGTGCCAGTAGTATAACCCAGGTGACAGATACGCAGTATTTT
TRBV5-1	-	TRBD1	TRBJ2-7	15	CASSLVDREGYEQYF	TGCGCCAGCAGCTTGGTAGACAGGGAAGGCTACGAGCAGTACTTC
TRBV6-5	-	-	TRBJ2-2	14	CASSYSLGVGELFF	TGTGCCAGCAGTTACTCTCTAGGCGTCGGGGAGCTGTTTTTT
TRBV7-8	-	-	TRBJ2-5	15	CASSLKAAFQETQYF	TGTGCCAGCAGCTTAAAAGCGGCTTTCCAAGAGACCCAGTACTTC
TRBV28	-	TRBD1	TRBJ1-5	16	CASSLGTAGGNQPQHF	TGTGCCAGCAGTTTAGGTACCGCAGGGGGGAATCAGCCCCAGCATTTT
TRBV3-1/TRBV3-2	-	-	TRBJ2-7	14	CASSQAVWGDEQYF	TGTGCCAGCAGCCAAGCCGTATGGGGGGACGAGCAGTACTTC
TRBV5-4	few	TRBD1	TRBJ1-1	16	CASSSGQVGLNTEAFF	TGTGCCAGCAGCTCGGGACAGGTTGGTCTGAACACTGAAGCTTTCTTT
TRBV19	few	TRBD2	TRBJ2-5	13	CASSQTGGETQYF	TGTGCCAGTAGTCAGACCGGGGGGGAGACCCAGTACTTC
TRBV28	few	TRBD2	TRBJ2-7	17	CASSLRRGRGPRKEQYF	TGTGCCAGCAGTTTAAGACGTGGGAGGGGACCGAGGAAGGAGCAGTACTTC
TRBV7-9	-	TRBD2	TRBJ2-1	18	CASSLKAGPLKGYNEQFF	TGTGCCAGCAGCTTAAAAGCGGGGCCCCTCAAGGGCTACAATGAGCAGTTCTTC
TRBV10-2	-	TRBD1	TRBJ2-2	15	CASRADRGNTGELFF	TGCGCCAGCAGGGCAGACAGGGGTAACACCGGGGAGCTGTTTTTT
TRBV19	-	TRBD1	TRBJ1-5	14	CASSPGTVNQPQHF	TGTGCCAGTAGTCCCGGGACAGTCAATCAGCCCCAGCATTTT
TRBV27	-	TRBD2	TRBJ2-3	15	CASSLWAGVGDTQYF	TGTGCCAGCAGTTTATGGGCGGGAGTGGGGGATACGCAGTATTTT
TRBV29-1	-	TRBD1	TRBJ2-5	14	CSVERTGNIETQYF	TGCAGCGTCGAACGGACAGGGAACATAGAGACCCAGTACTTC
TRBV3-1/TRBV3-2	-	-	TRBJ2-7	15	CASSQGTPQVYEQYF	TGTGCCAGCAGCCAAGGAACACCACAGGTCTACGAGCAGTACTTC
TRBV7-2	-	-	TRBJ2-7	14	CASSLNRVVYEQYF	TGTGCCAGCAGCTTAAACAGGGTGGTCTACGAGCAGTACTTC
TRBV14	-	TRBD1	TRBJ1-6	17	CASSPRTGGSYNSPLHF	TGTGCCAGCAGCCCCCGGACAGGGGGTTCCTATAATTCACCCCTCCACTTT
TRBV7-6	-	TRBD2	TRBJ2-1	16	CASSAHLAGGSNEQFF	TGTGCCAGCAGCGCGCACCTAGCGGGGGGGTCCAATGAGCAGTTCTTC
TRBV7-7	-	-	TRBJ1-4	13	CASSLVAGSQLFF	TGTGCCAGCAGCTTGGTGGCAGGGTCTCAGCTGTTTTTT
TRBV7-6	-	-	TRBJ2-6	15	CASSLSPSGANVLTF	TGTGCCAGCAGCTTATCCCCATCTGGGGCCAACGTCCTGACTTTC
TRBV5-6	-	-	TRBJ1-4	14	CASSLQWANEKLFF	TGTGCCAGCAGCCTACAGTGGGCTAATGAAAAACTGTTTTTT
TRBV7-2	-	-	TRBJ2-2	13	CASSRGVAGELFF	TGTGCCAGCAGCCGCGGGGTCGCCGGGGAGCTGTTTTTT
TRBV3-1/TRBV3-2	once	-	TRBJ2-1	14	CASSQGLAWNEQFF	TGTGCCAGCAGCCAAGGGCTAGCGTGGAATGAGCAGTTCTTC
TRBV27	-	-	TRBJ1-1	14	CASSSLGANTEAFF	TGTGCCAGCAGTTCGTTGGGGGCGAACACTGAAGCTTTCTTT
TRBV19	few	-	TRBJ2-7	15	CASSSGGGQDYEQYF	TGTGCCAGTAGTTCTGGGGGGGGACAGGACTACGAGCAGTACTTC
TRBV5-1	-	-	TRBJ2-5	14	CASSLVAAQETQYF	TGCGCCAGCAGCTTGGTGGCGGCTCAAGAGACCCAGTACTTC
TRBV7-2	-	-	TRBJ1-5	13	CASSPIGDQPQHF	TGTGCCAGCAGCCCCATCGGGGATCAGCCCCAGCATTTT
TRBV9	-	TRBD1	TRBJ1-1	15	CASSVEVGGGTEAFF	TGTGCCAGCAGCGTAGAGGTAGGGGGCGGCACTGAAGCTTTCTTT
TRBV6-2/TRBV6-3	-	TRBD2	TRBJ2-2	15	CASSWTSGSPGELFF	TGTGCCAGCAGTTGGACTAGCGGGAGTCCCGGGGAGCTGTTTTTT
TRBV29-1	-	-	TRBJ2-1	14	CSVLDIVSYNEQFF	TGCAGCGTTCTCGACATAGTCTCCTACAATGAGCAGTTCTTC
TRBV27	-	TRBD1	TRBJ2-2	18	CASSPLFRQGSNTGELFF	TGTGCCAGCAGTCCCCTTTTCAGACAGGGTTCGAACACCGGGGAGCTGTTTTTT
TRBV2	-	TRBD1	TRBJ1-2	13	CASSPGQGYGYTF	TGTGCCAGCAGTCCTGGACAGGGCTATGGCTACACCTTC
TRBV11-2	-	-	TRBJ1-2	13	CASSLWAGYGYTF	TGTGCCAGCAGCTTATGGGCCGGCTATGGCTACACCTTC
TRBV7-2	-	-	TRBJ2-7	13	CASSKERGYEQYF	TGTGCCAGCAGCAAGGAGCGAGGGTACGAGCAGTACTTC
TRBV3-1/TRBV3-2	-	-	TRBJ2-5	13	CASSQDWGEPWYF	TGTGCCAGCAGCCAAGATTGGGGGGAGCCTTGGTACTTC
TRBV6-5	-	-	TRBJ2-1	11	CASAADNEQFF	TGTGCCAGCGCGGCGGACAATGAGCAGTTCTTC
TRBV19	-	-	TRBJ2-7	17	CASSPAGRGRPSYEQYF	TGTGCCAGTAGTCCCGCCGGGAGAGGGAGGCCCTCCTACGAGCAGTACTTC
TRBV12-3/TRBV12-4	-	-	TRBJ1-4	13	CASSLLQGEKLFF	TGTGCCAGCAGTTTACTGCAGGGGGAAAAACTGTTTTTT
TRBV11-2	-	-	TRBJ1-4	13	CASRATGSEELFF	TGTGCCAGCAGAGCTACAGGGTCTGAGGAACTGTTTTTT
TRBV12-3/TRBV12-4	-	TRBD2	TRBJ2-3	12	CASRDLAGTQYF	TGTGCCAGCAGGGATCTAGCGGGTACGCAGTATTTT
TRBV19	-	-	TRBJ2-2	15	CASSMGPSPVGELFF	TGTGCCAGTAGTATGGGTCCTAGCCCGGTCGGGGAGCTGTTTTTT
TRBV24-1	few	TRBD1	TRBJ2-1	17	CATSDPGTASSYNEQFF	TGTGCCACCAGTGATCCCGGGACAGCTAGCTCCTACAATGAGCAGTTCTTC
TRBV19	once	-	TRBJ1-1	13	CASTTTMNTEAFF	TGTGCCAGTACTACTACTATGAACACTGAAGCTTTCTTT